The 10 T cell receptor beta chains reported below all come from one sample, sequenced in a study of blood T cell repertoires in COVID-19. Repertoires were generated with immunoSEQ multiplex PCR, while TCRdb's copy carries only in-frame clones and drops some. The top ten hold more than 1.4% of the sample, which has about 400,000 clones, roughly 85% seen once. The sequenced sample was peripheral blood. The receptors come from a woman under 40 with active or convalescent COVID-19.

This clone is a singleton in its sample. The chain uses TRBV13 and TRBJ2-7; D remains unclear. Germline CDR1 PRHDT, CDR2 FYEKMQ (reference sequence). V was trimmed by 5 bases and J by 6 bases, leaving 11 bases between them. The CDR3 covers 12 residues. This CDR3 reads CASSPPSLEQYF. CDR3 sequence (DNA): TGTGCCAGCAGCCCCCCGTCCCTCGAGCAGTACTTC.

V is TRBV5-4 and J is TRBJ2-7; TRBD1 aligns across 11 bases. The trim removed 4 bases at V and 3 bases at J, leaving 6 bases unmatched. This CDR3 comprises 15 residues. Germline V gene lookup returns CDR1 SGHNT and CDR2 YYREEE (reference sequence). CDR3 bases: TGTGCCAGCAGCAGGGACAGGGGGAGTGACTACGAGCAGTACTTC. Translating it yields CASSRDRGSDYEQYF.

The chain recombines TRBV20-1 with TRBJ1-5; TRBD1 might be the D (5 bases). Germline CDR1 DFQATT, CDR2 SNEGSKA (reference sequence). V was clipped by 3 bases and J by 5 bases, with 14 bases between them. CDR3 length: 14 residues. Here the CDR3 reads CSASWGVVDQPQHF. The CDR3 coding sequence is TGCAGTGCTAGTTGGGGGGTCGTAGATCAGCCCCAGCATTTT.

The gene calls are TRBV10-3 and TRBJ1-5, with 8 bases lining up with TRBD1. Germline V CDR1 and CDR2: ENHRY, SYGVKD. V gave up 3 bases and J gave up 2 bases; unmatched junction bases: 3. The CDR3 is made up of 15 amino acids. DNA of the CDR3: TGTGCCATCAGTGACAGGGGGCCGGGCAATCAGCCCCAGCATTTT. Translated, it gives CAISDRGPGNQPQHF.

The chain is built from TRBV6-4 and TRBJ1-6; 10 bases map to TRBD1. The CDR3 has 17 residues. Looked up from germline, CDR1 is MRHNA and CDR2 is SNTAGT. Trimming at V came to 9 bases and at J to 1 base, leaving 9 bases not matched to a gene. CDR3 in DNA: TGTGCCAGTATACTCCGGGACAGGGGTTCCTATAATTCACCCCTCCACTTT. Its translation: CASILRDRGSYNSPLHF.

The chain is built from TRBV11-2 and TRBJ2-7; 8 bases match TRBD2. V shed 8 bases, J shed 4 bases, and the junction held 4 bases outside the gene matches. The CDR3 spans 12 residues. Germline V gene data show CDR1 as SGHAT and CDR2 as FQNNGV. The CDR3 nucleotides are TGTGCCAGCCGGGGGGGTGGATACGAGCAGTACTTC. As protein: CASRGGGYEQYF. Drawing the rest from reference TRBV11-2 and TRBJ2-7, the complete variable domain is EAGVAQSPRYKIIEKRQSVAFWCNPISGHATLYWYQQILGQGPKLLIQFQNNGVVDDSQLPKDRFSAERLKGVDSTLKIQPAKLEDSAVYLCASRGGGYEQYFGPGTRLTVT.

The chain uses TRBV19 and TRBJ1-5; D is ambiguous. Germline V gene sequence: CDR1 LNHDA, CDR2 SQIVND (reference sequence). The ends were cut back, 2 bases at V and 3 bases at J, with 14 bases in the middle. The CDR3 contains 16 residues. The CDR3 loop reads CASSILSGWNNQPQHF. CDR3 coding DNA: TGTGCCAGTAGTATACTTTCGGGGTGGAACAATCAGCCCCAGCATTTT.

The CDR3 DNA reads as TGTGCCAGCAGCGTAGCTCCGTCCTACGAGCAGTACTTC. Its translation is CASSVAPSYEQYF. The chain has TRBV9 and TRBJ2-7; D is ambiguous. Trimming took off 0 bases at V and 1 base at J, with 5 bases between the two ends. Germline CDR1 and CDR2: SGDLS and YYNGEE. The CDR3 has 13 residues.

The chain couples TRBV6-2 or TRBV6-3 to TRBJ1-2; D is possibly TRBD1 (6 bases). CDR3 length: 12 residues. Germline assignment: CDR1 MNHEY and CDR2 SVGEGT. Trimming pared 5 bases from V and 8 bases from J, leaving 12 bases between. The CDR3 nucleotides are TGTGCCAGCAGTACCTACAGGGAGGGCTACACCTTC. It yields the protein CASSTYREGYTF.

In its sample, this clone was seen once. The chain combines TRBV20-1 with TRBJ2-7; possible D gene TRBD2, 5 bases. With 3 bases removed from V and 0 bases from J, the gap between germline ends came to 21 bases. Germline loops: CDR1 DFQATT, CDR2 SNEGSKA (reference sequence). CDR3 length: 17 amino acids. The CDR3 DNA reads TGCAGTGCTAGTAAGCATCCGGGGTCTCCCGACTCCTACGAGCAGTACTTC. Its translation is CSASKHPGSPDSYEQYF.